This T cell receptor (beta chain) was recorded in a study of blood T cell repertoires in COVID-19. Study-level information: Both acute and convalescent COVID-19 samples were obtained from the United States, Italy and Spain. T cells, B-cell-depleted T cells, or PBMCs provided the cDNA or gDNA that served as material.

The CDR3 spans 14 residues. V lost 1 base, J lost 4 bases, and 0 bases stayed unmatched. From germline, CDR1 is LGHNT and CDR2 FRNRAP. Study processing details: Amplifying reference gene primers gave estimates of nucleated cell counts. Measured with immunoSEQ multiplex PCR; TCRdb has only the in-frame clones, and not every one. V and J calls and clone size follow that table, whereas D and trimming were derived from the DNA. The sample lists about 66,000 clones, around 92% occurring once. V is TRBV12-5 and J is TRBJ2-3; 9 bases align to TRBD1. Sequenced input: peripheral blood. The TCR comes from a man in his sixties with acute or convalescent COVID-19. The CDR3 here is CASGLGDRADTQYF. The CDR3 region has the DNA TGTGCTAGTGGTTTGGGGGACAGGGCAGATACGCAGTATTTT. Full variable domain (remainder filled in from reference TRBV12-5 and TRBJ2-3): DARVTQTPRHKVTEMGQEVTMRCQPILGHNTVFWYRQTMMQGLELLAYFRNRAPLDDSGMPKDRFSAEMPDATLATLKIQPSEPRDSAVYFCASGLGDRADTQYFGPGTRLTVL.